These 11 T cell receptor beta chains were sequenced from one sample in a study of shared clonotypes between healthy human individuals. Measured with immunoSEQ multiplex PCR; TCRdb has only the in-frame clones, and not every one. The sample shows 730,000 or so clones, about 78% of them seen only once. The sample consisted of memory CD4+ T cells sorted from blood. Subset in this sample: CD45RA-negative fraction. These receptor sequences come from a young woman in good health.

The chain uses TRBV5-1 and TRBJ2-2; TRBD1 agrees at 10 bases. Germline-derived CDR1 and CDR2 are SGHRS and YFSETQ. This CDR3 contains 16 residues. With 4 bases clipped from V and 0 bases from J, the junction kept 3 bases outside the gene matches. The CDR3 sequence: CASSAGQGANTGELFF. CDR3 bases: TGCGCCAGCAGCGCAGGACAGGGGGCGAACACCGGGGAGCTGTTTTTT.

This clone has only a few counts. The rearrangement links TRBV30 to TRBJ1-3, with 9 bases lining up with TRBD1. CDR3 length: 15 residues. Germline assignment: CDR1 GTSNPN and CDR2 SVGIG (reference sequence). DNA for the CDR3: TGTGCTTGCAAATCCGGGACAGGGAGAGGAAACACCATATATTTT. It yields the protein CACKSGTGRGNTIYF. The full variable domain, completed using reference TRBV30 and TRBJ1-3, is SQTIHQWPATLVQPVGSPLSLECTVEGTSNPNLYWYRQAAGRGLQLLFYSVGIGQISSEVPQNLSASRPQDRQFILSSKKLLLSDSGFYLCACKSGTGRGNTIYFGEGSWLTVV.

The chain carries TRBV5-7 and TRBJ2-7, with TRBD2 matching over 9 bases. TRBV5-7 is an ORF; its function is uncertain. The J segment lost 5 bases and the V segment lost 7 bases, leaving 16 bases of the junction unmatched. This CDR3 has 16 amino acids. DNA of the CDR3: TGTGCCAGCCGCCTGGGTGGGGCTAGCGGGGTCCACGAGCAGTACTTC. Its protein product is CASRLGGASGVHEQYF.

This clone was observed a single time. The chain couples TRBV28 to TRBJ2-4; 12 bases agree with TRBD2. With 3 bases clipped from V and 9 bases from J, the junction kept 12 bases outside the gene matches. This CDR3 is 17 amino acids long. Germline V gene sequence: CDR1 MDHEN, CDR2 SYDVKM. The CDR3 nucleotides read TGTGCCAGCAGTTTCTCGGGACTAGCGGGTCTTGTGGGCATTCAGTACTTC. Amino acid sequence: CASSFSGLAGLVGIQYF.

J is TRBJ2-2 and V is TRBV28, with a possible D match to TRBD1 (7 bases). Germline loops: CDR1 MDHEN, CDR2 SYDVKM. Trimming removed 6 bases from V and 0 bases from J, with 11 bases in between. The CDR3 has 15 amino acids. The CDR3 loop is CASRGGQTNTGELFF. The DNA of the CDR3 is TGTGCCAGCAGGGGGGGACAGACGAACACCGGGGAGCTGTTTTTT. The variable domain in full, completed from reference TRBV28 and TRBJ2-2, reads DVKVTQSSRYLVKRTGEKVFLECVQDMDHENMFWYRQDPGLGLRLIYFSYDVKMKEKGDIPEGYSVSREKKERFSLILESASTNQTSMYLCASRGGQTNTGELFFGEGSRLTVL.

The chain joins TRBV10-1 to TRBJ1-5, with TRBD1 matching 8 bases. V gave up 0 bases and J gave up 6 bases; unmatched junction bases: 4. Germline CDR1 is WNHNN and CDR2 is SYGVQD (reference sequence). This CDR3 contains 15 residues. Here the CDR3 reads CASSESTGVSQPQHF. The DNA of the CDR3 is TGCGCCAGCAGTGAGTCGACAGGGGTAAGTCAGCCCCAGCATTTT.

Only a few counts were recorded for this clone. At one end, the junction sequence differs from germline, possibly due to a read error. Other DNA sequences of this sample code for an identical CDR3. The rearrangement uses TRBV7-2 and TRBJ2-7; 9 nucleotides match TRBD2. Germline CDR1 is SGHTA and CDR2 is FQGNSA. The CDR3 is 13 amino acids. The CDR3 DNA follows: TGTGCCAGCAGCCTAGCGGGAAACTACGAGCAGTACTTC. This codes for CASSLAGNYEQYF.

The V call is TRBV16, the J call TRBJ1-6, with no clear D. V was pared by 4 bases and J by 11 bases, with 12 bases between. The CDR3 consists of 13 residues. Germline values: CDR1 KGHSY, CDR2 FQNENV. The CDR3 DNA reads TGTGCCAGCAGCCCCAGCGAGCGAACACCCCTCCACTTT. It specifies CASSPSERTPLHF.

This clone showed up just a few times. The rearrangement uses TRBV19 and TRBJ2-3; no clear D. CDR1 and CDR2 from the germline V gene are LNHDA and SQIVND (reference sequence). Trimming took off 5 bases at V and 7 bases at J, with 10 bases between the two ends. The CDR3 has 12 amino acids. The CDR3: CASSPTAYTQYF. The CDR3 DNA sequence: TGTGCCAGTAGTCCGACCGCGTATACGCAGTATTTT.

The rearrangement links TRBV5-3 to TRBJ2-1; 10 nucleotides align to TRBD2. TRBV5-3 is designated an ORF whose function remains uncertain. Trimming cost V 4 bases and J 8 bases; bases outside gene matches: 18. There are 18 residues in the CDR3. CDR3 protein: CARSQTFPASGRDYEQFF. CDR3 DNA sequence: TGTGCCAGAAGCCAAACCTTCCCGGCTAGCGGGAGAGATTATGAGCAGTTCTTC.

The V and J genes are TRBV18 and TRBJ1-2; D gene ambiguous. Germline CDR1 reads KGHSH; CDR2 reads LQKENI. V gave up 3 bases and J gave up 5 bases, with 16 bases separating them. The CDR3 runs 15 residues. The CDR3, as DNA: TGTGCCAGCTCACCGGGTAATAGCGGAAATTATGGCTACACCTTC. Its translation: CASSPGNSGNYGYTF.